This T cell receptor beta chain appears in the sequencing data of a study of regulatory T cells in long-lasting Graves disease. Looking at the study overall: The study enrolled newly diagnosed Graves' patients on antithyroid drugs under 3 months. General study points: Patients with persistent disease shared 2,700 or so public clonotypes, outpacing the approximately 920 shared by new patients.

Specified time point: newly diagnosed GD, antithyroid drugs for less than 3 months. PBMCs were the source of the RNA used for TCR sequencing. Between the trimmed V and J ends, which lost 0 bases and 2 bases, there was a span of 10 bases. The CDR3 is 14 residues long. The germline V gene has CDR1 GTSNPN and CDR2 SVGIG (reference sequence). This clonotype was detected many times. Antigen: not known. According to the study, TCR beta libraries were built with iRepertoire HTBI primers and CDR3-region Arm-PCR. A single record per CDR3 protein comes from TCRdb applying MiXCR to the multiplex PCR reads. This table holds about 350,000 distinct CDR3 sequences, 15% to 20% found once. The data were also submitted as part of a second study, on T cells in Graves' hyperthyroidism and ophthalmopathy. That source adds: Patients with uncontrolled infections, other autoimmune diseases, pregnancy or lactation were excluded. Also found in blood were most expanded thyroid clonotypes above 0.001.

This specimen was peripheral blood mononuclear cells (PBMCs), taken at new diagnosis, from a patient treated with antithyroid drugs. The receptor comes from a woman between 18 and 29 years old with Graves disease. The V gene is TRBV30, the J gene TRBJ1-2; TRBD1 might be the D (5 bases). Here the CDR3 reads CAWSVKGANYGYTF. DNA of the CDR3: TGTGCCTGGAGTGTAAAAGGGGCCAACTATGGCTACACCTTC.